This T cell receptor (beta chain) was captured in a study of T cell repertoires in cytomegalovirus infection. TCRdb called the reads again in MiXCR, with one record for every CDR3 protein. The repertoire holds 900,000 to 950,000 distinct CDR3 sequences, with roughly 30% as singletons. As for this clonotype: No antigen is known for it.

The starting material was cultured CD8+ T cells from PBMCs, obtained from culture after CMV antigen stimulation. This receptor was taken from a human donor in good health (CMV status not recorded). Some clones in this sample may be carry-over from other donors' samples.

The CDR3 bases are TGTGCCAGCACCAATGGGGATTCACCCCTCCACTTT. This encodes CASTNGDSPLHF. This chain links TRBV27 with TRBJ1-6; D unresolved. Germline values: CDR1 MNHEY, CDR2 SMNVEV (reference sequence). CDR3 length equals 12 residues. Trimming stripped 7 bases from V and 8 bases from J, with 9 bases between.